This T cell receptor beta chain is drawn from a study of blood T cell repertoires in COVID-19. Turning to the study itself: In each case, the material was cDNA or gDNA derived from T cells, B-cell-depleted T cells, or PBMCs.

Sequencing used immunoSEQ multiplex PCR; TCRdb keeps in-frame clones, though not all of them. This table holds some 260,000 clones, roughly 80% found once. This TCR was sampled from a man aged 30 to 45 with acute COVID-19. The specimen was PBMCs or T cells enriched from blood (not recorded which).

Here the CDR3 DNA reads TGCGCCAGCAGCCAAGACAGGGTCGCTGAAGCTTTCTTT. Translation gives CASSQDRVAEAFF. The chain joins TRBV4-3 to TRBJ1-1; D is perhaps TRBD1 (5 bases). CDR3 length: 13 residues. Trimming removed 0 bases from V and 6 bases from J, with 8 bases in between. Germline CDR1 is LGHNA and CDR2 is YSLEER.